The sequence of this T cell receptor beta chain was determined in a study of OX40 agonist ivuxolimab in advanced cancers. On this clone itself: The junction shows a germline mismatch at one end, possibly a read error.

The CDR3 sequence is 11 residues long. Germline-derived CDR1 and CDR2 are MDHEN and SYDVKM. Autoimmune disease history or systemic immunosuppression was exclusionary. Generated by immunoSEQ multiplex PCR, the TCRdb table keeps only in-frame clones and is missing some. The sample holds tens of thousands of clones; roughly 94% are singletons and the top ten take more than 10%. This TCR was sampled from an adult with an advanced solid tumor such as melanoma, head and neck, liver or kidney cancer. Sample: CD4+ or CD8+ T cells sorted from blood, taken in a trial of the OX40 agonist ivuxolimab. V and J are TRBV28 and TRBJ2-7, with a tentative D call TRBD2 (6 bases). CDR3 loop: CASRDSDEQYF. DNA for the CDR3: TGTGCCAGCCGGGACTCCGACGAGCAGTACTTC.